This entry is about one TCR beta chain. At one end, the junction sequence differs from germline, possibly due to a read error. Other DNA sequences in the sample encode the same CDR3. The data stem from a study of Tregs in tolerant kidney transplant recipients. The germline CDR1 and CDR2 sequences are ENHRY and SYGVKD. The CDR3 consists of 15 residues. Sequenced by immunoSEQ multiplex PCR; TCRdb stores in-frame clones only, minus some. The sample records tens of thousands of clones, approximately 93% being singletons. Recipients received nonmyeloablative bone marrow transplants from related graft donors, with transient mixed chimerism.

The specimen was CD4+ T cells from blood (PBMCs), collected 12 months after the transplant. The chain employs TRBV10-3 and TRBJ1-6; D call uncertain. This TCR came from a human patient who received a combined kidney and bone marrow transplant. Some T cells may trace back to the graft donor. The CDR3 nucleotides read TGTGCCATCAGTGAGCGAACAGTCAATAATTCCCCCCTCCACTTT. Its translation is CAISERTVNNSPLHF.